This TCR beta chain was obtained from a study of blood T cell repertoires in COVID-19 (dated by TCRdb to about 2020). For the wider study: Collaborator samples came from the United States, Italy and Spain and covered acute and convalescent phases of COVID-19. The material from the prospective study consisted of cDNA or gDNA derived from T cells, B-cell-depleted T cells, or PBMCs. Deeply sampled blood TCRbeta repertoires from subjects exposed to, actively infected with, or recovered from COVID-19 were included in the dataset. A freely available public database, intended as a resource for researchers studying the immune response to SARS-CoV-2, is where the repertoires were released. The samples were drawn from the first 160 participants of the ongoing ImmuneRACE study and from 1,200 or so subjects provided by 6 global collaborators. Sample metadata almost always included a de-identified subject ID, COVID-19 status, age in years and sex. Where HLA class I and class II types were available, the types were taken from metadata supplied by the sample provider, not from assay-based typing.

Including the terminal cysteine and phenylalanine, the CDR3 comprises 13 residues. Only the CDR3 region is kept as DNA, spanning 39 bases read in frame from base 1. At the junction V is shortened by 0 bases and J by 0 bases, with 4 bases in between. The germline V gene sets CDR1 to SGHRS and CDR2 to YFSETQ. Overall results and qualifications from the work: How much clinical and demographic metadata was included differed by source and by participant, and the metadata was provided uncurated.

Each collaborating institution followed its own protocols to collect whole blood in K2EDTA tubes. For TCRbeta analysis, collaborators shipped samples as frozen whole blood, isolated PBMCs, or DNA extracted from either of those sample types. TCRbeta CDR3 regions were amplified from genomic DNA using the immunoSEQ Assay, a bias-controlled multiplex PCR. The source study handled its data this way. Within the assay, amplification of reference gene primers was used to estimate how many nucleated cells each sample contained. To quantify the absolute abundance of each unique TCRbeta CDR3 rearrangement, sequence reads were collapsed and filtered. For each sample, productive Simpson clonality was calculated as the square root of Simpson's diversity index over productive rearrangements. TCRdb limited this immuneACCESS table to in-frame rearrangements with V and J called. A share of clones is missing; checked studies link under half to unresolved V genes, and the rest is unexplained. That table supplies the V and J calls and clone size; D and trimming were determined from the DNA. Present in this sample are 250,000 or so clones, approximately 88% of which were seen just once. The ten largest clones capture just under 0.8% of the sample.

Of note for this clone: Its antigen has not been determined. No per-base quality is available; no much larger clone lies one base away. Different DNA sequences within this sample yield the same CDR3.

This receptor chain uses TRBV5-1 and TRBJ2-7; no confident D gene assignment can be made. The sequenced material came from peripheral blood. This receptor was obtained from a woman aged 25 to 45 with acute or convalescent COVID-19. For the CDR3, the sequence is CASSLGSSYEQYF. The DNA reads as follows: TGCGCCAGCAGCTTGGGGAGCTCCTACGAGCAGTACTTC. The entire variable domain, with the stretches around the CDR3 drawn from the reference TRBV5-1 and TRBJ2-7 proteins, is KAGVTQTPRYLIKTRGQQVTLSCSPISGHRSVSWYQQTPGQGLQFLFEYFSETQRNKGNFPGRFSGRQFSNSRSEMNVSTLELGDSALYLCASSLGSSYEQYFGPGTRLTVT.